This TCR beta chain was captured by sequencing in a study of CD8+ T cells in alopecia areata. In the study overall: Treated patients were given 5 to 10 mg oral tofacitinib twice daily. A 6-month period off drug followed tofacitinib, which lasted 6 to 18 months.

Study-wide results and caveats: Elevated clonality characterized lesional scalp relative to normal scalp, particularly in alopecia totalis/universalis.

This CDR3 has 10 residues. Germline V gene lookup returns CDR1 DFQATT and CDR2 SNEGSKA (reference sequence). Extraction of RNA preceded its reverse transcription into cDNA, which served as the sequencing template. Data came from immunoSEQ multiplex PCR; TCRdb stores just in-frame clones and leaves some out. The data contain over 100,000 clones, more than 40% of them singletons. Treatment meaning: oral pan-JAK inhibitor, 5-10 mg twice daily. Both peripheral blood and punch biopsies of lesional scalp skin were obtained from patients who had alopecia areata. Concerning this clone: Its specificity is not known. One end of the junction varies from germline; a read error may be responsible.

The V and J genes are TRBV20-1 and TRBJ2-1; D call uncertain. The starting material was CD4+ T cells sorted from blood, obtained at week 4, from a patient treated with tofacitinib. The TCR was taken from a human donor with alopecia areata. CDR3: CSAGPNAQFF. CDR3 DNA: TGCAGTGCTGGCCCCAATGCGCAGTTCTTC.